These T cell receptor beta chains were read from a single sample in a study of cytomegalovirus exposure and HLA in healthy donors. The table came from immunoSEQ multiplex PCR; TCRdb's copy has only in-frame clones and leaves some out. Altogether about 130,000 clones are present, approximately 82% being singletons, with the ten largest covering approximately 3%. The specimen was PBMCs. The receptor source for this set is a boy between 2 and 10 years old in good health and CMV-seronegative. Both conserved end residues are part of each CDR3. Each record gives: D gene, clone size, J gene, V gene, CDR3 DNA, CDR3 protein. D genes are given only for firm matches. Some rows mark clone size as missing; the rest say once, few, many or name a class of expanded clone.

d_call: TRBD1; clone_size: NA; j_call: TRBJ2-1; v_call: TRBV15; cdr3_nt: TGTGCCACCAGCAGCCCTGGACAGGGAAAACCTCTTACGAATGAGCAGTTCTTC; cdr3_aa: CATSSPGQGKPLTNEQFF
d_call: NA; clone_size: NA; j_call: TRBJ1-2; v_call: TRBV5-4; cdr3_nt: TGTGCCAGCAGCTCGGTCACAGGGCAGGGCTACACCTTC; cdr3_aa: CASSSVTGQGYTF
d_call: NA; clone_size: NA; j_call: TRBJ1-6; v_call: TRBV11-2; cdr3_nt: TGTGCCAGCAGCCGAAGTGCTGGGGCCCGCACCCTCCACTTT; cdr3_aa: CASSRSAGARTLHF
d_call: NA; clone_size: NA; j_call: TRBJ2-1; v_call: TRBV7-9; cdr3_nt: TGTGCCAGCAGCTTAGACTTACAGCACAATGAGCAGTTCTTC; cdr3_aa: CASSLDLQHNEQFF
d_call: NA; clone_size: NA; j_call: TRBJ1-3; v_call: TRBV7-8; cdr3_nt: TGTGCCAGCAGCTTAGAGGAGGCTGAGGATGGAAACACCATATATTTT; cdr3_aa: CASSLEEAEDGNTIYF
d_call: TRBD2; clone_size: NA; j_call: TRBJ2-1; v_call: TRBV29-1; cdr3_nt: TGCAGCGTTGCGCCTGATCTAGCGGGAGGATCGTACAATGAGCAGTTCTTC; cdr3_aa: CSVAPDLAGGSYNEQFF
d_call: NA; clone_size: NA; j_call: TRBJ1-4; v_call: TRBV11-2; cdr3_nt: TGTGCCAGCAGCCATAGCTCGGATAATGAAAAACTGTTTTTT; cdr3_aa: CASSHSSDNEKLFF
d_call: NA; clone_size: NA; j_call: TRBJ2-3; v_call: TRBV6-5; cdr3_nt: TGTGCCAGCAGTTACGAGGCAGGGAATCCAGATACGCAGTATTTT; cdr3_aa: CASSYEAGNPDTQYF
d_call: NA; clone_size: NA; j_call: TRBJ1-1; v_call: TRBV6-5; cdr3_nt: TGTGCCAGCAGCCCCCGACAGGCTTCCGTTTTCTTT; cdr3_aa: CASSPRQASVFF
d_call: NA; clone_size: NA; j_call: TRBJ2-3; v_call: TRBV5-4; cdr3_nt: TGTGCCAGCAGCCCCGCGAGGTGGGAGGAGGGTCCAGATACGCAGTATTTT; cdr3_aa: CASSPARWEEGPDTQYF
d_call: NA; clone_size: NA; j_call: TRBJ1-2; v_call: TRBV6-5; cdr3_nt: TGTGCCAGCAGTTACTCTGTAGACAGCACTAACTATGGCTACACCTTC; cdr3_aa: CASSYSVDSTNYGYTF
d_call: NA; clone_size: NA; j_call: TRBJ1-4; v_call: TRBV19; cdr3_nt: TGTGCCAGTAGTATGGCAGGATATAATGAAAAACTGTTTTTT; cdr3_aa: CASSMAGYNEKLFF
d_call: NA; clone_size: NA; j_call: TRBJ1-2; v_call: TRBV7-9; cdr3_nt: TGTGCCAGCAGCTTAGTTGGCGGTCCAAGTAGTGGCTACACCTTC; cdr3_aa: CASSLVGGPSSGYTF
d_call: NA; clone_size: NA; j_call: TRBJ2-1; v_call: TRBV30; cdr3_nt: TGTGCCTGGAGTGCTTCTTCCTACAATGAGCAGTTCTTC; cdr3_aa: CAWSASSYNEQFF
d_call: TRBD1; clone_size: NA; j_call: TRBJ1-1; v_call: TRBV18; cdr3_nt: TGTGCCAGCTCACCAAACAGGGGATCCACTGAAGCTTTCTTT; cdr3_aa: CASSPNRGSTEAFF
d_call: TRBD2; clone_size: once; j_call: TRBJ2-2; v_call: TRBV5-4; cdr3_nt: TGTGCCAGCAGCTTGGGGGGTGCGGGAGGCACCGGGGAGCTGTTTTTT; cdr3_aa: CASSLGGAGGTGELFF
d_call: TRBD1; clone_size: NA; j_call: TRBJ1-2; v_call: TRBV13; cdr3_nt: TGTGCCAGCAGCGGCCTAAGGTCGGGACAGGGGGTCTATGGCTACACCTTC; cdr3_aa: CASSGLRSGQGVYGYTF